The clone carrying this T cell receptor (beta chain) showed up just a few times. From germline, CDR1 is SEHNR and CDR2 FQNEAQ (reference sequence). CDR3 length: 15 amino acids. Between the trimmed V and J ends, which lost 0 bases and 11 bases, there was a span of 18 bases. This entry comes from a study of T cells in Graves' hyperthyroidism and ophthalmopathy. The study excluded patients with uncontrolled infection, other autoimmune disease, pregnancy or lactation. What was amplified from RNA transcripts were TCR beta CDR3 regions. Researchers ran a first-round RT-PCR on the TCR CDR3 using the HTBI primer set. TCRdb recomputed calls from the multiplex PCR reads with MiXCR, one row per CDR3 protein. The sample contains over 400,000 distinct CDR3 sequences, about 20% of which appear only once.

The TCR sequence derives from a woman between 70 and 85 years old with Graves' ophthalmopathy. The chain employs TRBV7-9 and TRBJ2-3, with D possibly TRBD2 on 6 matching bases. The specimen was blood. DNA for the CDR3: TGTGCCAGCAGCTTAGCGGCAGGGACTCTATATGGGCAGTATTTT. This gives the protein CASSLAAGTLYGQYF.